Below are 31 T cell receptor beta chains sequenced from a single sample in a study of T cells in Graves' hyperthyroidism and ophthalmopathy. Amplified TCR beta CDR3 regions came from RNA transcripts. The TCR CDR3 first-round RT-PCR relied on the HTBI primer set. In TCRdb, the multiplex PCR reads were re-called with MiXCR into one record per CDR3 protein. Of nearly 600,000 distinct CDR3 sequences listed, approximately 13% are singletons. The sequenced material came from blood. The receptors shown here come from a woman in her thirties with Graves' hyperthyroidism that later progressed to Graves' ophthalmopathy.

This clonotype showed up many times. CDR3 nucleotides: TGTGCCAGCAGTGAACGCTCCAACAACGAGCAGTACTTC. It encodes CASSERSNNEQYF. V is TRBV6-1 and J is TRBJ2-7; D gene uncertain. This CDR3 has 13 residues. CDR1 MNHNS and CDR2 SASEGT come from the germline V gene. Trimming took off 2 bases at V and 5 bases at J, with 10 bases between the two ends.

This clonotype came up many times. The rearrangement uses TRBV30 and TRBJ2-7; no clear D. The germline V and J ends were trimmed by 0 bases and 2 bases, with 2 bases remaining between them. Germline lookup yields CDR1 GTSNPN and CDR2 SVGIG (reference sequence). The CDR3 extends over 11 amino acids. CDR3 region: CAWSVTYEQYF. Here the CDR3 DNA reads TGTGCCTGGAGTGTAACCTACGAGCAGTACTTC.

The sample holds a few counts of this clonotype. This chain links TRBV6-2 or TRBV6-3 with TRBJ1-2; D perhaps matches TRBD1 (5 bases). Trimming removed 6 bases from V and 8 bases from J, with 16 bases in between. Germline CDR1 is MNHEY and CDR2 is SVGEGT. The CDR3 sequence is 13 residues long. The chain's CDR3 is CASRPTETRGYTF. CDR3 DNA sequence: TGTGCCAGCAGGCCGACAGAGACGAGGGGCTACACCTTC.

This clonotype was recorded at least ten times. The V gene is TRBV20-1, the J gene TRBJ1-1; D remains ambiguous. Germline assignment: CDR1 DFQATT and CDR2 SNEGSKA (reference sequence). V lost 4 bases and J lost 8, with 11 bases in between. This CDR3 has 11 residues. CDR3 loop: CSAIRSWEAFF. The CDR3, as DNA: TGCAGTGCTATCAGAAGTTGGGAAGCTTTCTTT.

This clonotype was counted ten times or more. The chain has TRBV3-1 and TRBJ1-1; D may be TRBD1 (5 bases). This CDR3 spans 14 amino acids. V lost 4 bases and J 2 bases, leaving 11 bases between the germline ends. Germline V gene sequence: CDR1 LGHDT, CDR2 YNNKEL (reference sequence). The CDR3 DNA sequence: TGTGCCAGCAGCCTCGGACACTTTAACACTGAAGCTTTCTTT. It yields the protein CASSLGHFNTEAFF.

J is TRBJ1-4 and V is TRBV10-3; 7 bases agree with TRBD1. The CDR3 runs 12 residues. The V and J ends lost 3 bases and 12 bases, in that order; junction bases with no gene match: 4. Per the germline V gene, CDR1 is ENHRY and CDR2 is SYGVKD. CDR3 nucleotides: TGTGCCATCAGTGATATCAGGGGGGAACTGTTTTTT. Its protein product is CAISDIRGELFF.

Only a few counts were recorded for this clonotype. This CDR3 reads CASSFRRGSNQPQHF. In nucleotides, the CDR3 is TGTGCCAGCAGCTTTCGTAGGGGAAGCAATCAGCCCCAGCATTTT. The chain carries TRBV11-2 and TRBJ1-5, with D perhaps TRBD1 (5 bases). Trimming left V 3 bases short and J 1 base short, with 10 bases between. CDR1 SGHAT and CDR2 FQNNGV come from the germline V gene. This CDR3 has 15 amino acids.

This clonotype came up many times. V and J are TRBV7-8 and TRBJ1-2; 7 bases align to TRBD1. Germline trimming cut 1 base from V and 7 bases from J; bases unmatched to any gene: 3. This CDR3 is 13 amino acids long. In germline, CDR1 is SGHVS, CDR2 FQNEAQ. The CDR3 loop is CASSLDRGSGYTF. CDR3 coding DNA: TGTGCCAGCAGCTTAGACAGGGGAAGTGGCTACACCTTC.

This clonotype was seen only a few times. V gene TRBV14 combines with J gene TRBJ2-7, with 11 bases lining up with TRBD2. Per the germline V gene, CDR1 is SGHDN and CDR2 is FVKESK. This CDR3 comprises 15 residues. Trimming took 1 base from V and 2 from J; bases not matched to a gene: 1. CDR3 sequence reads: CASSQVAGGTYEQYF. The DNA for the CDR3 is TGTGCCAGCAGCCAAGTAGCGGGGGGGACCTACGAGCAGTACTTC.

This clonotype was detected many times. CDR3: CASSQKLRTSGSNEQFF. DNA for the CDR3: TGTGCCAGCAGCCAAAAACTAAGGACTAGCGGGAGCAATGAGCAGTTCTTC. The chain couples TRBV3-1 to TRBJ2-1; TRBD2 matches at 13 bases. This CDR3 has 17 amino acids. Germline lookup yields CDR1 LGHDT and CDR2 YNNKEL (reference sequence). V lost 2 bases and J lost 6; bases outside the gene matches: 7.

In this sample, this clonotype turned up a few times. This rearrangement joins TRBV20-1 to TRBJ1-2; no clear D gene. This CDR3 is 13 amino acids long. Germline loops: CDR1 DFQATT, CDR2 SNEGSKA (reference sequence). Trimming took off 3 bases at V and 0 bases at J, with 8 bases between the two ends. CDR3 loop: CSASFQANYGYTF. The CDR3 DNA follows: TGCAGTGCTAGTTTTCAGGCTAACTATGGCTACACCTTC.

In this sample, this clonotype turned up a few times. A much larger clone differs by one base, so this may be a read error. The chain recombines TRBV7-2 with TRBJ2-3, with a tentative D call TRBD1 (6 bases). Germline values: CDR1 SGHTA, CDR2 FQGNSA. This CDR3 region has 15 residues. CDR3 sequence: CAGSVDRPGTDTQYF. In DNA form, the CDR3 reads TGTGCCGGCAGCGTCGACAGGCCGGGGACAGATACGCAGTATTTT.

The chain employs TRBV7-9 and TRBJ1-1; no clear D. The CDR3 sequence is 11 residues long. CDR1 is SEHNR and CDR2 is FQNEAQ in the germline V gene (reference sequence). Trimming removed 4 bases from V and 6 bases from J, with 6 bases in between. The CDR3 loop is CASSSASEAFF. In nucleotides, the CDR3 is TGTGCCAGCAGCTCCGCTTCTGAAGCTTTCTTT.

CDR3 amino acids: CSARGQTGSSYNEQFF. CDR3 nucleotides: TGCAGTGCTAGAGGCCAGACAGGGAGCTCCTACAATGAGCAGTTCTTC. The rearrangement joins TRBV20-1 to TRBJ2-1; 7 bases agree with TRBD1. V shed 1 base, J shed 0 bases, and the junction held 6 bases outside the gene matches. Germline V gives CDR1 DFQATT, CDR2 SNEGSKA (reference sequence). The CDR3 contains 16 residues.

This clonotype was found many times. The J gene is TRBJ2-4, the V gene TRBV7-9; 9 bases match TRBD1. Unmatched junction bases numbered 5, after V lost 2 bases and J lost 0 bases. CDR1 is SEHNR, CDR2 FQNEAQ, per germline (reference sequence). The CDR3 has 17 residues. CDR3 sequence: CASSLQGQGIAKNIQYF. CDR3 DNA sequence: TGTGCCAGCAGCTTACAGGGACAGGGCATAGCCAAAAACATTCAGTACTTC.

This clonotype appeared many times. V usage is TRBV28 and J usage is TRBJ1-2, with unresolved D. The CDR3 consists of 14 residues. Per the germline V gene, CDR1 is MDHEN and CDR2 is SYDVKM. V lost 3 bases and J 3 bases, leaving 11 bases between the germline ends. The CDR3 here is CASSFHQVYYGYTF. The DNA of the CDR3 is TGTGCCAGCAGTTTCCACCAGGTTTACTATGGCTACACCTTC.

This rearrangement joins TRBV5-6 to TRBJ2-3; D tentatively fits TRBD1 or TRBD2 (6 bases each). The CDR3 runs to 15 residues. The V end was cut by 1 base, the J end by 1 base, with 10 bases between. Germline-derived CDR1 and CDR2 are SGHDT and YYEEEE. The CDR3 loop reads CASSLRGQGTDTQYF. The CDR3 coding sequence is TGTGCCAGCAGCTTGCGGGGGCAGGGCACAGATACGCAGTATTTT. Complete variable domain (other parts from reference TRBV5-6 and TRBJ2-3): DAGVTQSPTHLIKTRGQQVTLRCSPKSGHDTVSWYQQALGQGPQFIFQYYEEEERQRGNFPDRFSGHQFPNYSSELNVNALLLGDSALYLCASSLRGQGTDTQYFGPGTRLTVL.

This clonotype has ten or more counts. The genes are TRBV28 and TRBJ2-7, with D maybe TRBD2 (6 bases). The V and J ends lost 7 bases and 6 bases respectively, with 19 bases between them. The CDR3 is made up of 14 amino acids. Looked up from germline, CDR1 is MDHEN and CDR2 is SYDVKM. The CDR3 DNA is TGTGCCAGCACCCCGGGACTTCCACTAGGCGAGCAGTACTTC. Translated: CASTPGLPLGEQYF.

The sample holds many counts of this clonotype. This rearrangement joins TRBV2 to TRBJ2-1; either TRBD1 or TRBD2 may supply D (6 bases each). Per germline, CDR1 SNHLY and CDR2 FYNNEI. The V gene lost 6 bases and the J gene lost 7 bases, with 16 bases spanning the gap. This CDR3 comprises 14 residues. The CDR3 bases are TGTGCCAGCAGGGACAGCACTGGAGGGAATGAGCAGTTCTTC. This translates into CASRDSTGGNEQFF.

This clonotype has only a few counts. V is TRBV7-3 and J is TRBJ1-1, with 10 positions matching TRBD1. Germline CDR1 and CDR2: SGHTA and FQGTGA. The CDR3 totals 13 residues. Trimming took 10 bases from V and 2 from J; bases not matched to a gene: 4. CDR3 residues: CATRDRGNTEAFF. DNA for the CDR3: TGTGCCACCCGGGACAGGGGCAACACTGAAGCTTTCTTT.

In this sample, this clonotype turned up many times. DNA of the CDR3: TGTGCCAGCAGCCTCACGGGGACAGATTATCAGCCCCAGCATTTT. Translation: CASSLTGTDYQPQHF. The chain combines TRBV6-2 or TRBV6-3 with TRBJ1-5; 7 bases agree with TRBD1. CDR1 and CDR2 (germline): MNHEY, SVGEGT. The CDR3 runs to 15 residues. V trimming: 6 bases; J trimming: 5 bases; junction bases outside the gene matches: 10.

This clonotype was counted many times. The V gene is TRBV7-2, the J gene TRBJ2-5; 10 bases line up with TRBD1. V shed 5 bases and J 2 bases; nucleotides not matched to a gene: 11. Germline CDR1 SGHTA, CDR2 FQGNSA. This CDR3 is built from 17 residues. DNA for the CDR3: TGTGCCAGCAGCGTTAGTTCTACGGGACAGGGGCAAGAGACCCAGTACTTC. Amino acids: CASSVSSTGQGQETQYF.

This rearrangement joins TRBV6-1 to TRBJ2-3, with D possibly being TRBD2 (5 bases). Between the trimmed V and J ends, which lost 6 bases and 1 base, there was a span of 14 bases. The CDR3 is 15 amino acids. Germline CDR1 MNHNS, CDR2 SASEGT. CDR3 sequence (DNA): TGTGCCAGCAGGGAGACTATACAACGCACAGATACGCAGTATTTT. Translated: CASRETIQRTDTQYF.

This clonotype showed up many times. The V gene is TRBV11-1, the J gene TRBJ2-1; no definite D call. Germline loops: CDR1 SGHAT, CDR2 FQDESV (reference sequence). The CDR3 consists of 12 residues. V was clipped by 1 base and J by 8 bases, with 6 bases between them. CDR3 sequence: CASSLVNYEQFF. DNA for the CDR3: TGTGCCAGCAGCTTAGTGAACTATGAGCAGTTCTTC.

The J gene is TRBJ1-1, the V gene TRBV30; TRBD1 might be the D (6 bases). Germline-derived CDR1 and CDR2 are GTSNPN and SVGIG (reference sequence). V lost 1 base to trimming and J lost 4 bases, with 7 bases between them. The CDR3 covers 12 residues. DNA of the CDR3: TGTGCCTGGAGTGACAGGGTCACTGAAGCTTTCTTT. Its translation: CAWSDRVTEAFF. Looking up the rest from reference TRBV30 and TRBJ1-1 gives the full variable domain: SQTIHQWPATLVQPVGSPLSLECTVEGTSNPNLYWYRQAAGRGLQLLFYSVGIGQISSEVPQNLSASRPQDRQFILSSKKLLLSDSGFYLCAWSDRVTEAFFGQGTRLTVV.

CDR3 in amino acids: CAIDKTGPWKNYGYTF. Here the CDR3 DNA reads TGTGCCATCGATAAGACCGGGCCTTGGAAAAACTATGGCTACACCTTC. V gene TRBV7-9 combines with J gene TRBJ1-2; the D is unclear. Trimming cost V 10 bases and J 2 bases, with 23 bases left between them. The CDR3 runs to 16 residues. The germline CDR1 and CDR2 sequences are SEHNR and FQNEAQ (reference sequence).

This clonotype was detected many times. V gene TRBV5-6 combines with J gene TRBJ1-2, with 7 bases identical to TRBD1. CDR1 and CDR2 (germline): SGHDT, YYEEEE. V lost 6 bases, J lost 7 bases, and 6 bases stayed unmatched. CDR3 length equals 12 residues. CDR3 region: CASTRGVGGYTF. In DNA form, the CDR3 reads TGTGCCAGCACCAGGGGGGTCGGTGGCTACACCTTC. The variable domain in full, with the rest retrieved from reference TRBV5-6 and TRBJ1-2, is DAGVTQSPTHLIKTRGQQVTLRCSPKSGHDTVSWYQQALGQGPQFIFQYYEEEERQRGNFPDRFSGHQFPNYSSELNVNALLLGDSALYLCASTRGVGGYTFGSGTRLTVV.

The chain carries TRBV6-9 and TRBJ1-2, with D perhaps matching TRBD1 (6 bases). Trimming took 3 bases from V and 4 from J, leaving 18 bases between them. The CDR3 runs 16 residues. Per the germline V gene, CDR1 is MNHGY and CDR2 is SVAAGI. The DNA of the CDR3 is TGTGCCAGCAGTTACCCGGGGGCCGGACAGTCCTATGGCTACACCTTC. Translating it yields CASSYPGAGQSYGYTF.

This clonotype was recorded many times. This chain uses TRBV15 with TRBJ2-1, with D maybe TRBD2 (6 bases). The CDR3 is 17 amino acids. V was clipped by 4 bases and J by 0 bases, with 16 bases between them. In germline, CDR1 is LNHNV, CDR2 YYDKDF (reference sequence). The CDR3, as DNA: TGTGCCACCAGCATAGAAGCTAGCGCCGGCTCCTACAATGAGCAGTTCTTC. Translating gives CATSIEASAGSYNEQFF.

This clonotype was recorded at least ten times. V gene TRBV27 combines with J gene TRBJ2-7, with D tentatively TRBD2 (6 bases). The germline V gene has CDR1 MNHEY and CDR2 SMNVEV (reference sequence). The CDR3 runs to 15 residues. V was shortened by 5 bases and J by 9 bases, with 23 bases between the two germline ends. CDR3 residues: CASSPRGQAVGGQYF. The CDR3 DNA reads TGTGCCAGCAGTCCCCGGGGTCAGGCCGTGGGGGGGCAGTACTTC.

This clonotype was observed a handful of times. The chain recombines TRBV20-1 with TRBJ1-1; D is ambiguous. The CDR3 contains 15 residues. Trimming shortened V by 5 bases and J by 2 bases, and 18 bases separated the two germline ends. Germline CDR1 is DFQATT and CDR2 is SNEGSKA (reference sequence). CDR3 region: CSAVNDYAGNTEAFF. The DNA of the CDR3 is TGCAGTGCTGTAAACGACTATGCTGGAAACACTGAAGCTTTCTTT.